This is a list of T cell receptor beta chains from one sample in a study of shared clonotypes between healthy human individuals. Libraries were prepared by immunoSEQ multiplex PCR; TCRdb keeps only in-frame clonotypes and omits some of them. The top ten clones hold about 0.13% of a sample with about 2.4 million clones, roughly 92% of them seen once. What was sequenced was naive CD4+ T cells sorted from blood. The receptor source for this set is a man younger than 35 in good health. Each CDR3 is given with its conserved first and last residue. The D gene is left open where the match is weak.

D gene	CDR3 length	V gene	CDR3 protein
-	16	TRBV5-1	CASSLVGSSYNSPLHF
-	13	TRBV29-1	CSVREWGHETQYF
-	17	TRBV4-3	CASSQVRGGGGQAPQHF
TRBD1	15	TRBV6-4	CASSDGVTGGNEQFF
-	15	TRBV7-9	CASSLDGATNEKLFF
TRBD2	19	TRBV5-1	CASSFSTSTSGGLWGEQFF
TRBD2	15	TRBV5-4	CASSISGSRGETQYF
TRBD1	17	TRBV5-4	CASSRPGTVSYNSPLHF
TRBD1	15	TRBV2	CASMIQGVITGELFF
-	17	TRBV4-3	CASSRQSIAVGYNEQFF
TRBD1	14	TRBV5-1	CASSSGQGNQPQHF
-	15	TRBV7-2	CASSLLGHGNEKLFF
TRBD1	15	TRBV18	CASSLTGGDWDEQYF
-	15	TRBV10-2	CASREGPQPNYGYTF
TRBD2	14	TRBV18	CASSQILAGETQYF
TRBD1	17	TRBV4-3	CASSQDPKQGRGEKLFF
-	15	TRBV19	CASSIGRTRGDTQYF
-	12	TRBV6-5	CASTGQSDTQYF
TRBD2	15	TRBV7-2	CASSPGLALSETQYF
TRBD2	16	TRBV19	CASSIDPGLESGELFF
-	13	TRBV7-9	CASSWDNTDTQYF
TRBD1	13	TRBV6-6	CASRDTGVNEQFF
TRBD1	15	TRBV30	CAWSVLDRDTDTQYF
-	13	TRBV2	CASVRDTDEKLFF
TRBD2	16	TRBV5-1	CASKEGSLAGVETQYF
-	12	TRBV2	CASSDSSYGYTF
-	13	TRBV25-1	CASSEQGAPTQHF
TRBD1	14	TRBV18	CASSRTGVSYEQYF
-	12	TRBV7-8	CASSLGDQPQHF
-	18	TRBV5-6	CASSYRSTSLSGANVLTF
-	16	TRBV25-1	CASSDPQGPYSYEQYF
-	12	TRBV6-6	CASSPPTDTQYF
-	14	TRBV5-1	CASSLGQLKETQYF
TRBD1	14	TRBV5-6	CASSSRQGIDEQYF
-	15	TRBV9	CASSPEGSSYNEQFF
-	16	TRBV5-1	CASSLNFWGRTDTQYF
-	15	TRBV6-5	CASSYGGTVHYEQYF
-	14	TRBV11-2	CASSLGLAVNIQYF
TRBD1	15	TRBV28	CASSYGTVYTGELFF
-	14	TRBV5-4	CASSLRTIADTQYF
TRBD1	15	TRBV4-3	CASSPSGQGGTEAFF
-	14	TRBV10-3	CAISPRYGSYEQYF